The entry below describes one T cell receptor beta chain. Its antigen remains unknown. The sample comes from a study of early stage breast cancer tumors. The wider study: Each sample averaged around 10-fold read coverage. Study-wide results and limits: Tumors had approximately 2.6-fold higher T cell density and higher clonality than adjacent normal breast tissue. Enriched TCRB sequences shared across patients were mostly commonly generated sequences. Tumor and normal breast were distinguished via blood comparison in 14 of 16 patients.

Method: immunoSEQ multiplex PCR; TCRdb's copy keeps in-frame clones and lacks some. The top ten clones hold roughly 3.2% of a sample with more than 60,000 clones, around 80% of them seen once. There are 15 residues in the CDR3. V gave up 0 bases and J gave up 7 bases; unmatched junction bases: 6. Germline CDR1 and CDR2: SGHNT and YYREEE (reference sequence). This sequence was found in a person in their sixties or seventies with breast cancer. Material: blood. This chain uses TRBV5-4 with TRBJ2-5; TRBD2 matches 10 bases. The CDR3 reads CASSLGLAGAGTQYF. The CDR3 DNA reads TGTGCCAGCAGCTTGGGTCTAGCGGGAGCTGGGACCCAGTACTTC.